These T cell receptor beta chains were read from a single sample in a study of beta chain features in type 1 diabetes. Profiled with immunoSEQ multiplex PCR; TCRdb holds only in-frame clones, not every one. The repertoire holds a few hundred thousand clones, with roughly 25% as singletons. The sequenced material came from naive CD4+ T cells from blood. Receptor source: a woman aged 25 to 39 with type 1 diabetes. The CDR3 runs from the conserved cysteine through the conserved F or W. The order of the fields is CDR3 length, J gene, V gene, CDR3 protein.

15,TRBJ2-2,TRBV4-1,CASSLVGADTGELFF
11,TRBJ1-2,TRBV5-8,CASSLGQTAVF
15,TRBJ2-3,TRBV5-4,CASRGNREITDTQYF
16,TRBJ2-6,TRBV27,CASSSTGGGGANVLTF
12,TRBJ2-3,TRBV14,CASSASPNTQYF
16,TRBJ1-2,TRBV7-9,CASSLGFSQTGYGYTF
15,TRBJ2-1,TRBV6-1,CASPAGSVAYNEQFF
16,TRBJ2-3,TRBV7-9,CASSIGTSGSTDTQYF
13,TRBJ2-3,TRBV5-4,CASSSGGWDTQYF
11,TRBJ2-1,TRBV5-1,CASSAAEEQFF
16,TRBJ1-1,TRBV30,CAWSDTLDRVNTEAFF
14,TRBJ1-5,TRBV5-1,CASSLDGGNQPQHF
13,TRBJ1-2,TRBV29-1,CSVELDRDYGYTF
16,TRBJ2-7,TRBV5-1,CASSSLQGSLSYEQYF
11,TRBJ2-7,TRBV10-2,CASEGAYEQYF
15,TRBJ2-3,TRBV5-1,CASSKGQGEADTQYF
13,TRBJ1-2,TRBV30,CAWTRRVDYGYTF
14,TRBJ2-7,TRBV30,CAWRKRVRLYEQYF
14,TRBJ2-3,TRBV9,CASSGQGFTDTQYF
12,TRBJ2-1,TRBV19,CASSPRYNEQFF
14,TRBJ2-5,TRBV2,CASNRGTGRETQYF
13,TRBJ1-4,TRBV29-1,CSVDLGVPEKLFF
10,TRBJ2-2,TRBV6-7,CATHTGELFF
15,TRBJ2-3,TRBV5-1,CASSLASQGPDTQYF
16,TRBJ2-2,TRBV9,CASSVRSGANTGELFF
16,TRBJ2-5,TRBV4-1,CASSQDGTSGQETQYF
13,TRBJ2-5,TRBV29-1,CSVPGTGTKEQYF
14,TRBJ1-1,TRBV7-9,CASSFDLMNTEAFF
13,TRBJ1-2,TRBV18,CASSPPGNYGYTF
16,TRBJ2-2,TRBV4-2,CASSQHTAGVVGELFF
13,TRBJ2-5,TRBV29-1,CSVSKRRGETQYF
13,TRBJ2-7,TRBV14,CASSQATSGRQYF
17,TRBJ2-1,TRBV29-1,CSVEDLTVRSSYNEQFF
14,TRBJ1-2,TRBV6-1,CASTQLRVDYGYTF
16,TRBJ2-1,TRBV4-1,CASSQGIAGGRDEQFF
15,TRBJ1-4,TRBV9,CASSVGVGQREKLFF
18,TRBJ2-5,TRBV5-6,CASSLMAIAGDLGETQYF
12,TRBJ2-5,TRBV12-5,CASGLSGETQYF
14,TRBJ2-7,TRBV2,CASSYRTGTYEQYF
14,TRBJ2-7,TRBV27,CASSTQGAGYEQYF
17,TRBJ2-4,TRBV4-1,CASSQRGSGEAKNIQYF
14,TRBJ2-3,TRBV18,CASSPTRSTDTQYF
14,TRBJ1-3,TRBV29-1,CSVVYGHSGNTIYF
18,TRBJ2-1,TRBV9,CASSVEFYGGSGDNEQFF
10,TRBJ2-7,TRBV28,CASSRYEQYF
14,TRBJ2-5,TRBV28,CASRPTGGGETQYF
18,TRBJ2-3,TRBV7-9,CASSRARGIRPSTDTQYF
15,TRBJ1-5,TRBV4-1,CASSPSLRGLGPQHF
15,TRBJ2-1,TRBV9,CASSPIQDRDNEQFF
15,TRBJ2-7,TRBV5-1,CASSLEWGRSREQYF
14,TRBJ1-2,TRBV30,CAWRIWGADYGYTF
14,TRBJ2-5,TRBV18,CASSPLAALETQYF
15,TRBJ2-5,TRBV6-1,CASRTGQGAGETQYF
15,TRBJ2-7,TRBV27,CASSAQGGQSYEQYF
14,TRBJ1-5,TRBV4-1,CASSQEGRQQPQHF